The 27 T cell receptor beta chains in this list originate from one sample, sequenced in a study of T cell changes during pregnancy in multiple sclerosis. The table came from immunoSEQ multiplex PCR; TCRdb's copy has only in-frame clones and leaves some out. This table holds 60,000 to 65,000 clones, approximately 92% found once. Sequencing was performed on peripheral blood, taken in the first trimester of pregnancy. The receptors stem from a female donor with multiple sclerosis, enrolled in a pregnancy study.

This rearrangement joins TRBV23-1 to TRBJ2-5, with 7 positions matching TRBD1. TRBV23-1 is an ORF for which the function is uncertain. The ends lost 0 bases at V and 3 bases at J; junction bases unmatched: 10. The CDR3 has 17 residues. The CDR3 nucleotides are TGCGCCAGCAGTCAATCGAGAAGGGGGCGTATTAAAGAGACCCAGTACTTC. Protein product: CASSQSRRGRIKETQYF.

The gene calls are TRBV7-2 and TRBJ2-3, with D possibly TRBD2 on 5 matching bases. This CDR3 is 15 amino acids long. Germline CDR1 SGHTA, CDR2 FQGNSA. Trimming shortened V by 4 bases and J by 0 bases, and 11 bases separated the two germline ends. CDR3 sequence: CASSSRTPSTDTQYF. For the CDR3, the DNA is TGTGCCAGCAGCTCCCGGACTCCAAGCACAGATACGCAGTATTTT.

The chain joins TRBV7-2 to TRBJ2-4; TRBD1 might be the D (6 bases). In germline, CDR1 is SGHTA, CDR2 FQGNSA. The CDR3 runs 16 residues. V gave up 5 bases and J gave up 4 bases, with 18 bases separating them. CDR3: CASSPSVGAGKNIQYF. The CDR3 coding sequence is TGTGCCAGCAGCCCCTCAGTGGGGGCAGGGAAAAACATTCAGTACTTC.

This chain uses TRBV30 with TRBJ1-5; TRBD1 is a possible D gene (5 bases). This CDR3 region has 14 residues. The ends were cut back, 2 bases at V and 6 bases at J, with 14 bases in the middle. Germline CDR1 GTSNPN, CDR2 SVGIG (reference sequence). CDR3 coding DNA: TGTGCCTGGAGTCACGGGGGTGGTAGTCAGCCCCAGCATTTT. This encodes CAWSHGGGSQPQHF.

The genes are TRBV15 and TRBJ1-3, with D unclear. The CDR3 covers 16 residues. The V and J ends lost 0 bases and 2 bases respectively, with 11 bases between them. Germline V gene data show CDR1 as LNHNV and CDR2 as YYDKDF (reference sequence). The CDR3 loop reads CATSRDGRGPGNTIYF. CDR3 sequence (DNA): TGTGCCACCAGCAGAGATGGGAGAGGCCCTGGAAACACCATATATTTT.

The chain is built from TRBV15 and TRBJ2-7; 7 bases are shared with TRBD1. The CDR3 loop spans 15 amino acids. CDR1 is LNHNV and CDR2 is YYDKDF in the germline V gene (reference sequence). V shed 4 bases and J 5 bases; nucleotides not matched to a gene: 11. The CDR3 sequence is CATSKSGTAVNEQYF. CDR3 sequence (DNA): TGTGCCACCAGCAAGTCGGGGACAGCCGTCAACGAGCAGTACTTC.

The CDR3 sequence is CASSASGKEQYF. The DNA of the CDR3 is TGTGCCAGCAGTGCCTCAGGGAAGGAGCAGTACTTC. The V gene is TRBV28, the J gene TRBJ2-7; tentatively, D is TRBD1 (5 bases). Germline CDR1 reads MDHEN; CDR2 reads SYDVKM. The CDR3 has 12 residues. Trimming left V 5 bases short and J 7 bases short, with 12 bases between.

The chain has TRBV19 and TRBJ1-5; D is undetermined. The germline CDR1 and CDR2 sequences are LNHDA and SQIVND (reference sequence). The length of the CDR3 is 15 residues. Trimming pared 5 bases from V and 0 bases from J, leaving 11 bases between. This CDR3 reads CASSWEAYSNQPQHF. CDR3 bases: TGTGCCAGTAGTTGGGAGGCCTATAGCAATCAGCCCCAGCATTTT.

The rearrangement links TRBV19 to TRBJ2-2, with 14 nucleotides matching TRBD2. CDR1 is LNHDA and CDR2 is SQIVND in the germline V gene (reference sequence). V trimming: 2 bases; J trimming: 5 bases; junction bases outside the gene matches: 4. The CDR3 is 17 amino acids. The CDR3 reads CASSIKGLAGVTGELFF. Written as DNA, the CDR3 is TGTGCCAGTAGTATAAAGGGACTAGCGGGAGTGACCGGGGAGCTGTTTTTT.

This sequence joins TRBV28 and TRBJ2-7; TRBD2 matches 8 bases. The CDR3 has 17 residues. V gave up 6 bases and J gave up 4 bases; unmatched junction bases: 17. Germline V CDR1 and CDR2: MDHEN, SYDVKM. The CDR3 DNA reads TGTGCCAGCAGCCCCGGACTAGCAAAAATCCCACCTTACGAGCAGTACTTC. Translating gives CASSPGLAKIPPYEQYF.

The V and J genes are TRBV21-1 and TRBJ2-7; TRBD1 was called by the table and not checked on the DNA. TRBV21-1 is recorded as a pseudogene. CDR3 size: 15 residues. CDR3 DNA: TGTGCCAGCAGCAAAGGACAGACGATCGGCTACGAGCAGTACTTC. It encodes CASSKGQTIGYEQYF.

In DNA form, the CDR3 reads TGTGCCAGCAGCATCGGGGTAGCGGGCACCTACGAGCAGTACTTC. Translating gives CASSIGVAGTYEQYF. The V gene is TRBV5-4, the J gene TRBJ2-7; 7 nucleotides match TRBD2. The CDR3 extends over 15 amino acids. Per germline, CDR1 SGHNT and CDR2 YYREEE (reference sequence). Unmatched junction bases numbered 9, after V lost 4 bases and J lost 2 bases. The entire variable domain, with the rest obtained from reference TRBV5-4 and TRBJ2-7, is as follows: ETGVTQSPTHLIKTRGQQVTLRCSSQSGHNTVSWYQQALGQGPQFIFQYYREEENGRGNFPPRFSGLQFPNYSSELNVNALELDDSALYLCASSIGVAGTYEQYFGPGTRLTVT.

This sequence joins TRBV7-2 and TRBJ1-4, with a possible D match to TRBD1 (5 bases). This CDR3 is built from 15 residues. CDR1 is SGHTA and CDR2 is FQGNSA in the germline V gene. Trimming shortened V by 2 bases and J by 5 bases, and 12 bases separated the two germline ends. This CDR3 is CASSLTRVINEKLFF. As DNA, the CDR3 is TGTGCCAGCAGCTTAACCAGGGTAATCAATGAAAAACTGTTTTTT.

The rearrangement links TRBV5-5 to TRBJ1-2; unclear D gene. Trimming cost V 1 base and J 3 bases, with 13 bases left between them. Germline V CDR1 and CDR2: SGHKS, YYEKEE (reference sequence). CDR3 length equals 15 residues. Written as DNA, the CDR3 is TGTGCCAGCAGCTTGAGATGGCCCGGGGACTATGGCTACACCTTC. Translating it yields CASSLRWPGDYGYTF.

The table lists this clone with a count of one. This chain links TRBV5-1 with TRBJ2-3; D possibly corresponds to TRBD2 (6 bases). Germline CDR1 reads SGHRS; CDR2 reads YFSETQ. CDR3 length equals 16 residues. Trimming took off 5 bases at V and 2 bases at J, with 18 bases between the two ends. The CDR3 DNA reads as TGCGCCAGCAGTTCTGGACTATCCTACTCCACAGATACGCAGTATTTT. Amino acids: CASSSGLSYSTDTQYF.

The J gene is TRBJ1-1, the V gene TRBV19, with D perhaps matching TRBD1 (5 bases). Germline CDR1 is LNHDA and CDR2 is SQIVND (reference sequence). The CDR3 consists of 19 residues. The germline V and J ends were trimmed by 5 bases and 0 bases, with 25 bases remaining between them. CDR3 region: CASSPLALTGDNMNTEAFF. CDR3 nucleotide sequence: TGTGCCAGTAGTCCACTCGCCCTAACAGGAGACAATATGAACACTGAAGCTTTCTTT.

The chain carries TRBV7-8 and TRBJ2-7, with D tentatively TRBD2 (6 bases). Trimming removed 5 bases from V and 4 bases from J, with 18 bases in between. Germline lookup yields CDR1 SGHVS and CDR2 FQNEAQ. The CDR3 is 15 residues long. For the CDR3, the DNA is TGTGCCAGCAGCCAAGGGAGGACGCCCCCTTACGAGCAGTACTTC. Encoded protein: CASSQGRTPPYEQYF.

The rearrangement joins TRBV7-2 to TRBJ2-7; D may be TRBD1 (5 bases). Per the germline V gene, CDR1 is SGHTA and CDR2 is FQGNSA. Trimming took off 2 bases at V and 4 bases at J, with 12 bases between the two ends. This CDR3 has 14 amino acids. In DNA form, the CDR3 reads TGTGCCAGCAGCTTAACGCCAGGGCTGTACGAGCAGTACTTC. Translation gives CASSLTPGLYEQYF.

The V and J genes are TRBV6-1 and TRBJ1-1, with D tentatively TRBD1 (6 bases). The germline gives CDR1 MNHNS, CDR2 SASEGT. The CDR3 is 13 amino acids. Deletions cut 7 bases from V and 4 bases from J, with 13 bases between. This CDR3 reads CASTDTGTTEAFF. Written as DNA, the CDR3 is TGTGCCAGCACCGACACAGGGACCACTGAAGCTTTCTTT.

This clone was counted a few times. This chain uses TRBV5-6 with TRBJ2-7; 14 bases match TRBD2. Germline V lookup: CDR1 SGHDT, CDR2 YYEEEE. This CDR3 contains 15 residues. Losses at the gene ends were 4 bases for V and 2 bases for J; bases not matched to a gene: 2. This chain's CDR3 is CASSRLAGGTYEQYF. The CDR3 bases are TGTGCCAGCAGCCGACTAGCGGGAGGGACCTACGAGCAGTACTTC.

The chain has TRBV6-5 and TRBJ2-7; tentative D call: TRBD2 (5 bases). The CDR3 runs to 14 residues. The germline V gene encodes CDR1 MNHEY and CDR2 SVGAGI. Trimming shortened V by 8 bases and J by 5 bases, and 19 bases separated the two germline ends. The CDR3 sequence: CASRPRLTRDEQYF. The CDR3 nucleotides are TGTGCCAGCCGACCCAGACTAACCCGCGACGAGCAGTACTTC.

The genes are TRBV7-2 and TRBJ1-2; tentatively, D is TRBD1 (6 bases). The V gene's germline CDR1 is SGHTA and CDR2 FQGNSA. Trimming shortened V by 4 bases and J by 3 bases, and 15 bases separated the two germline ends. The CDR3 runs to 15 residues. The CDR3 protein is CASSSYLGQHYGYTF. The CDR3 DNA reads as TGTGCCAGCAGCTCCTATCTCGGACAGCACTATGGCTACACCTTC.

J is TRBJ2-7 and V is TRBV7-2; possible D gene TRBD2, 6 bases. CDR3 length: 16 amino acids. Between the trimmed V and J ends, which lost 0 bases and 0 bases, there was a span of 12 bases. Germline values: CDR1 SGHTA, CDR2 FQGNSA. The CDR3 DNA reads TGTGCCAGCAGCTTAGCTAGCGGCGTACGCTCCTACGAGCAGTACTTC. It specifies CASSLASGVRSYEQYF.

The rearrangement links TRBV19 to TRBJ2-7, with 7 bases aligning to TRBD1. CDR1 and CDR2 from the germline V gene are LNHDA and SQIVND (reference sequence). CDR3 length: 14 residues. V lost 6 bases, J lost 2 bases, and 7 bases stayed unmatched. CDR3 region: CASRPRDRAYEQYF. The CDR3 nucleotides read TGTGCCAGTAGGCCCCGGGACAGAGCCTACGAGCAGTACTTC. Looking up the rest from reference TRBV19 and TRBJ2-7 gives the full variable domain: DGGITQSPKYLFRKEGQNVTLSCEQNLNHDAMYWYRQDPGQGLRLIYYSQIVNDFQKGDIAEGYSVSREKKESFPLTVTSAQKNPTAFYLCASRPRDRAYEQYFGPGTRLTVT.

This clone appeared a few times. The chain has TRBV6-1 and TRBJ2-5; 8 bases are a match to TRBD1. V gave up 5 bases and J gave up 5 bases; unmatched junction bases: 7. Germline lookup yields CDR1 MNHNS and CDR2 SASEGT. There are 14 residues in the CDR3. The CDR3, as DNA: TGTGCCAGCAGTCATCCCCAGGGGGCTGAGACCCAGTACTTC. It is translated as CASSHPQGAETQYF.

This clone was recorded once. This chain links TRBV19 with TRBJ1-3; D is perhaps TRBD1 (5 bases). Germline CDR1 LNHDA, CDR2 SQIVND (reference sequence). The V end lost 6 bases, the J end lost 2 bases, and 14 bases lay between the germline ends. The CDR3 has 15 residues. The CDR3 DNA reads TGTGCCAGTAGCCAAATGTCGGGGGCTGGAAACACCATATATTTT. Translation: CASSQMSGAGNTIYF.

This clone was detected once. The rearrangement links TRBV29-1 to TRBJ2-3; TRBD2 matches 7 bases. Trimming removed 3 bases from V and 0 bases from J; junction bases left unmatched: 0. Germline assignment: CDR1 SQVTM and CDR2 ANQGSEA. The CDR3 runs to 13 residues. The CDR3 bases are TGCAGCGTTGAGCGGGAGAGCACAGATACGCAGTATTTT. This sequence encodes CSVERESTDTQYF.